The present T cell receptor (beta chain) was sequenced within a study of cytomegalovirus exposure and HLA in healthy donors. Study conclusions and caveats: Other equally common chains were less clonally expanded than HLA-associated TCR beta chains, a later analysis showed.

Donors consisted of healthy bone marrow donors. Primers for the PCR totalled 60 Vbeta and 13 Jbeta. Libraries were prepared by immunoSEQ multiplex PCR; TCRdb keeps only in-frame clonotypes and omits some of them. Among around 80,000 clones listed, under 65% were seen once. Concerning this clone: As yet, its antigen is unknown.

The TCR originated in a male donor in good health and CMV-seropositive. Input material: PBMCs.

The CDR3 DNA reads as TGTGCCAGCAGCCCACAGGGTTCTGGGGCCAACGTCCTGACTTTC. Protein sequence: CASSPQGSGANVLTF. V usage is TRBV6-5 and J usage is TRBJ2-6; D perhaps matches TRBD1 (6 bases). Trimming shortened V by 6 bases and J by 1 base, and 10 bases separated the two germline ends. This CDR3 is 15 amino acids long. Germline V gene lookup returns CDR1 MNHEY and CDR2 SVGAGI.